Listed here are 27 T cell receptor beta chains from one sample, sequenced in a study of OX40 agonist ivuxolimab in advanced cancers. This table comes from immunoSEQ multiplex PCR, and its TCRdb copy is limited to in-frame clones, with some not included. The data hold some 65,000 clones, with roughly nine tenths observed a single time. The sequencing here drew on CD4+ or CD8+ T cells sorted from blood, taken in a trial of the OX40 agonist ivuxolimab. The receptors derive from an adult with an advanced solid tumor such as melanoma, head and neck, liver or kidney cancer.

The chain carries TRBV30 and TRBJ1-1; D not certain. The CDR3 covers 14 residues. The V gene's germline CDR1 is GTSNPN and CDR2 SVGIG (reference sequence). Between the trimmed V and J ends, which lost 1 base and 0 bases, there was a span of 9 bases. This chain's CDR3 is CAWSEGKVNTEAFF. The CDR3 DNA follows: TGTGCCTGGAGTGAGGGTAAGGTGAACACTGAAGCTTTCTTT.

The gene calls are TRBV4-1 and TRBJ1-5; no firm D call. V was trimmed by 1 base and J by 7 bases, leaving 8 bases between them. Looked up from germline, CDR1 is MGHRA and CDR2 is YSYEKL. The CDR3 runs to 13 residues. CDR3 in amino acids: CASSQGNGQPQHF. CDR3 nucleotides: TGCGCCAGCAGCCAAGGAAACGGCCAGCCCCAGCATTTT.

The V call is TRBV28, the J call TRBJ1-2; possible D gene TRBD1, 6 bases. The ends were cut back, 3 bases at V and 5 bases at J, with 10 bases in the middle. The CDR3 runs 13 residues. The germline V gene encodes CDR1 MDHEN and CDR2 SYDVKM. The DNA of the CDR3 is TGTGCCAGCAGTTTGCGGGGGGCTTATGGCTACACCTTC. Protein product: CASSLRGAYGYTF.

The CDR3 nucleotides read TGTGCCAGCAGGATGCAGAAGGCTTCCGGGGAGCTGTTTTTT. Its translation is CASRMQKASGELFF. The V call is TRBV28, the J call TRBJ2-2; D is ambiguous. The CDR3 is 14 residues long. V lost 6 bases, J lost 6 bases, and 14 bases lay in between. Per the germline V gene, CDR1 is MDHEN and CDR2 is SYDVKM.

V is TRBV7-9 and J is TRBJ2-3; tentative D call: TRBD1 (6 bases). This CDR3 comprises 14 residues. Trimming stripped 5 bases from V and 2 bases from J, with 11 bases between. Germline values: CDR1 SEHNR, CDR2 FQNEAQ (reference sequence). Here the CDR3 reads CASSNTGYTDTQYF. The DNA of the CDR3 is TGTGCCAGCAGCAATACAGGGTACACAGATACGCAGTATTTT.

The CDR3 DNA follows: TGCGCCAGCAGGCAGAGCCCCTCCTACGAGCAGTACTTC. Its translation: CASRQSPSYEQYF. The chain uses TRBV5-1 and TRBJ2-7; D uncertain. Trimming removed 5 bases from V and 0 bases from J, with 9 bases in between. The CDR3 extends over 13 amino acids. CDR1 and CDR2 (germline): SGHRS, YFSETQ.

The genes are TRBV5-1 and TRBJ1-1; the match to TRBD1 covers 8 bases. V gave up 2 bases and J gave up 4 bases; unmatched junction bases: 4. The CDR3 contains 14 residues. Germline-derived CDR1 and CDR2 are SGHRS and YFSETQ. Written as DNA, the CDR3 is TGCGCCAGCAGCTTAGGACAGGGCGGCACTGAAGCTTTCTTT. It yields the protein CASSLGQGGTEAFF.

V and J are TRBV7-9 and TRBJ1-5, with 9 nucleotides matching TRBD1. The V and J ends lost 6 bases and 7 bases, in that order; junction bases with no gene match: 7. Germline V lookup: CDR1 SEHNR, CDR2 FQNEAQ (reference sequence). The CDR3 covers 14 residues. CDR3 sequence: CASSSGQGKQPQHF. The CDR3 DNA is TGTGCCAGCAGTTCGGGACAGGGTAAACAGCCCCAGCATTTT.

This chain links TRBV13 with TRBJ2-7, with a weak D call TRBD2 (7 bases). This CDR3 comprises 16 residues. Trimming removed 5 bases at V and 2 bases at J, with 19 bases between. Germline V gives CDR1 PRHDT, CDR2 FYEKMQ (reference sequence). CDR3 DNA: TGTGCCAGCAGCCCTGCCCGGGGGGAGGGGGCCTACGAGCAGTACTTC. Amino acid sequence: CASSPARGEGAYEQYF.

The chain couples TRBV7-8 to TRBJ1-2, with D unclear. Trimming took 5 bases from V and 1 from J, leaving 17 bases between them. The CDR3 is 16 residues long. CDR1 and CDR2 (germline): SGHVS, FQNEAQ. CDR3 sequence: CASSHSADWGNYGYTF. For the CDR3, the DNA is TGTGCCAGCAGCCATTCTGCAGATTGGGGTAACTATGGCTACACCTTC. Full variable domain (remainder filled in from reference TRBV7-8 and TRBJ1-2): GAGVSQSPRYKVAKRGQDVALRCDPISGHVSLFWYQQALGQGPEFLTYFQNEAQLDKSGLPSDRFFAERPEGSVSTLKIQRTQQEDSAVYLCASSHSADWGNYGYTFGSGTRLTVV.

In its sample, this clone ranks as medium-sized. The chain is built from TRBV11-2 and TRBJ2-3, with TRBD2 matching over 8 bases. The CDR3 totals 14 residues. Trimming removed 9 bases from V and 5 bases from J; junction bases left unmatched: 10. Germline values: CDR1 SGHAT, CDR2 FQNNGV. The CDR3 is CASARGLGLDTQYF. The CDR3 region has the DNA TGTGCCAGTGCAAGGGGACTAGGATTAGATACGCAGTATTTT.

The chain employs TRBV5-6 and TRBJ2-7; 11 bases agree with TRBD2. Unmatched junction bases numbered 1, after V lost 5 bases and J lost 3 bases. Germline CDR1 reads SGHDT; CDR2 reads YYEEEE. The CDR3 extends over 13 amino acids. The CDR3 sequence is CASRGLADYEQYF. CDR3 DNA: TGTGCCAGCAGGGGACTAGCGGACTACGAGCAGTACTTC.

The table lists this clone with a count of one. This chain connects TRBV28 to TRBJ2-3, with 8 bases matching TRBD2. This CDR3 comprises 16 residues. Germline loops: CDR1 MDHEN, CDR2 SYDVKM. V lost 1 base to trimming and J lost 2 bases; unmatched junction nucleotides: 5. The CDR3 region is CASSLLLAGNTDTQYF. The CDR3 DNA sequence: TGTGCCAGCAGTTTATTGCTAGCGGGCAACACAGATACGCAGTATTTT.

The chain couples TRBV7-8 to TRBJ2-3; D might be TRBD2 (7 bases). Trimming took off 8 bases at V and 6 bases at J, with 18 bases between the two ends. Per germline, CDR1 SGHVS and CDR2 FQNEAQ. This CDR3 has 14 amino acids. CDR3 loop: CASLGASGRDTQYF. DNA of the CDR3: TGTGCCAGCTTGGGGGCTAGCGGAAGGGATACGCAGTATTTT.

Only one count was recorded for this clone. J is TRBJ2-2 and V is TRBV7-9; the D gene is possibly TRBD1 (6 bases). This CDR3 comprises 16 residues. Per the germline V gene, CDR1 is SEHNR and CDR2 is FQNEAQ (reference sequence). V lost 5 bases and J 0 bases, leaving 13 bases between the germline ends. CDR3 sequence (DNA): TGTGCCAGCAGCCCGACAGGTACGACGAACACCGGGGAGCTGTTTTTT. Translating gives CASSPTGTTNTGELFF.

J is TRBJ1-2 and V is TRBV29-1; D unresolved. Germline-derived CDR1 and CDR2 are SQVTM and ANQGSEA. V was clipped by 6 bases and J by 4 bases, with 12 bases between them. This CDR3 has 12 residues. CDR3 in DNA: TGCAGCGTGCAGAAAGACCTCTATGGCTACACCTTC. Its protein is CSVQKDLYGYTF.

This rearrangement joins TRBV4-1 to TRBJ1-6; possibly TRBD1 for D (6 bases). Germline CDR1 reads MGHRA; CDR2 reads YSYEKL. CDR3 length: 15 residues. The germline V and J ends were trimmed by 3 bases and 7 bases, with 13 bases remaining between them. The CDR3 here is CASSQGAISNSPLHF. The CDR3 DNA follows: TGCGCCAGCAGCCAGGGGGCTATTAGCAATTCACCCCTCCACTTT.

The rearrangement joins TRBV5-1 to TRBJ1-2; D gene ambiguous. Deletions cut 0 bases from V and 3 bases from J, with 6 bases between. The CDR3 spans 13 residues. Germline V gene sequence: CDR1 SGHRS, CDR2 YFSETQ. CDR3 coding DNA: TGCGCCAGCAGCTTGGCTAGTGACTATGGCTACACCTTC. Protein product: CASSLASDYGYTF.

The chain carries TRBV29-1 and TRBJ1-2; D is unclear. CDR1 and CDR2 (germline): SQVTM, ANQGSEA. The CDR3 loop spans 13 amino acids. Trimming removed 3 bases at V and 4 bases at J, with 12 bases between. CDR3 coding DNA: TGCAGCGTTGATTCTGGGGTCCGCTATGGCTACACCTTC. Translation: CSVDSGVRYGYTF.

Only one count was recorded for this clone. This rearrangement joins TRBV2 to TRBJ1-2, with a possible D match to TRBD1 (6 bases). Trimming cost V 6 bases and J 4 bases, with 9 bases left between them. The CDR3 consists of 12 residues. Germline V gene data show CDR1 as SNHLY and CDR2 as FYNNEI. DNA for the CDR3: TGTGCCAGCAGACAGGGCGTCTATGGCTACACCTTC. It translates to CASRQGVYGYTF.

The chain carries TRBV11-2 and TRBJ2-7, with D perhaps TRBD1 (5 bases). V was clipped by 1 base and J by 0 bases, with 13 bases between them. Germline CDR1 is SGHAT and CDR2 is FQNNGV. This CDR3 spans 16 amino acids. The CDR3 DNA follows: TGTGCCAGCAGCTTAGTTCGGGCAGGGATCTCCTACGAGCAGTACTTC. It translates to CASSLVRAGISYEQYF.

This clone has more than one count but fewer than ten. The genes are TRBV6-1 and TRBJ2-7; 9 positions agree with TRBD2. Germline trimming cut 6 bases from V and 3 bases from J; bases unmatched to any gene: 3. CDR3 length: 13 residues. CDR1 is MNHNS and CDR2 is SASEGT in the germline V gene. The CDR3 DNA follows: TGTGCCAGCAGCCTGACTAGCGGCTACGAGCAGTACTTC. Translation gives CASSLTSGYEQYF.

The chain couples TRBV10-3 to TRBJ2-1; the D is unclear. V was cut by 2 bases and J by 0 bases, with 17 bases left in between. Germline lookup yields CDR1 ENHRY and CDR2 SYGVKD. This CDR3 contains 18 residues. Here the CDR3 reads CAISETPAAESSYNEQFF. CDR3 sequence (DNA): TGTGCCATCAGTGAGACCCCCGCCGCGGAGAGCTCCTACAATGAGCAGTTCTTC.

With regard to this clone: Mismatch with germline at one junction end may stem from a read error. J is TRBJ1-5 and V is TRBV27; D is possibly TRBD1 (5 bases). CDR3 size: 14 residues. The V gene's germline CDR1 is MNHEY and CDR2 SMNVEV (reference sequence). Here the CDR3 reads CASSTGGSTQPQHF. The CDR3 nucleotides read TGTGCCAGCAGTACTGGGGGGAGCACTCAGCCCCAGCATTTT.

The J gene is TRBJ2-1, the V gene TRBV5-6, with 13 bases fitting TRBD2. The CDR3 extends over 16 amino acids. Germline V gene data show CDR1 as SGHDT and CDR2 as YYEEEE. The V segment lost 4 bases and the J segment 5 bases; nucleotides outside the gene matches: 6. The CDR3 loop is CASSTGLAGSNNEQFF. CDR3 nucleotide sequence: TGTGCCAGCAGCACGGGACTAGCGGGATCAAACAATGAGCAGTTCTTC.

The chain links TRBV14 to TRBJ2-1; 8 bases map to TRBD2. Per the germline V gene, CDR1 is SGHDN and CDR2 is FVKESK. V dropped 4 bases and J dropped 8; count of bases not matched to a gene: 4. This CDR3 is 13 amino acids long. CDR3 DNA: TGTGCCAGCAGCCGCACGGGGGGGGATGAGCAGTTCTTC. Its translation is CASSRTGGDEQFF.

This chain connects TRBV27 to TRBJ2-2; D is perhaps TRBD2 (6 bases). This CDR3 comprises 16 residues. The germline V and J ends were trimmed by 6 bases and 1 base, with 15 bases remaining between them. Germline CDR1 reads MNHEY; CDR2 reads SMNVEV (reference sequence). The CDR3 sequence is CASSRWSSGNTGELFF. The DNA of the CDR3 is TGTGCCAGCAGCCGGTGGAGTAGCGGGAACACCGGGGAGCTGTTTTTT.